This entry concerns a single T cell receptor (beta chain). Repertoires were generated with immunoSEQ multiplex PCR, while TCRdb's copy carries only in-frame clones and drops some. The table has over a million clones, around three quarters seen once. There were no recent acute infections or vaccinations among the donors, who were healthy HIV-negative adults. The data were obtained in a study of shared clonotypes between healthy human individuals. Trimming took 1 base from V and 6 from J, leaving 10 bases between them. The CDR3 extends over 14 amino acids. Germline V gene sequence: CDR1 LGHNT, CDR2 FRNRAP.

V gene TRBV12-5 combines with J gene TRBJ2-1, with D possibly being TRBD2 (5 bases). The TCR was taken from a man in his late teens or twenties in good health. Some clones in this sample may be carry-over from other donors' samples. What was sequenced was memory CD4+ T cells from PBMCs. Subset reported: CD45RA-negative fraction. The CDR3, as DNA: TGTGCTAGTGGTTTGGGGGTAGCGACCAATGAGCAGTTCTTC. This encodes CASGLGVATNEQFF.